Ten or more counts support the clone carrying this T cell receptor beta chain. Its antigen is not known. There were TCR beta CDR3 regions amplified from RNA transcripts. Researchers ran a first-round RT-PCR on the TCR CDR3 using the HTBI primer set. TCRdb reprocessed the multiplex PCR reads via MiXCR and lists one record per CDR3 protein. The data hold approximately 420,000 distinct CDR3 sequences, with 12% to 15% observed a single time. Stability of Graves' hyperthyroidism was defined as absent ophthalmopathy progression within 18 months. Those with hyperthyroidism were 18 to 65 years old, newly diagnosed, and ill for under 2 months. PBMCs were derived from about 10 ml fresh peripheral blood. The record originates from a study of T cells in Graves' hyperthyroidism and ophthalmopathy. Regarding the study as a whole: Ophthalmopathy and stable hyperthyroidism were separated by a 13 V-J model.

CDR3 length: 15 residues. Germline V gene sequence: CDR1 SGHRS, CDR2 YFSETQ. V lost 5 bases to trimming and J lost 3 bases; unmatched junction nucleotides: 10. V is TRBV5-1 and J is TRBJ2-7; 8 positions match TRBD2. Sequences were obtained from blood. This sequence was found in a woman under 30 with Graves' hyperthyroidism. CDR3 sequence reads: CASRILLAVDYEQYF. DNA of the CDR3: TGCGCCAGCAGGATTTTACTAGCGGTAGACTACGAGCAGTACTTC.